Listed below are T cell receptor beta chains from one sample, sequenced in a study of T cell responses to AZD1222 COVID-19 vaccine. Sequencing was performed with immunoSEQ multiplex PCR; in TCRdb, only in-frame clones are kept and a portion is missing. The data show roughly 130,000 clones, with roughly 85% seen just once and about 8.3% held by the top ten. This sample comprised peripheral blood, obtained on day 0 of AZD1222 vaccination. Receptors were obtained from an adult in good health. Each CDR3 is given with its conserved first and last residue. Fields, in order: V gene, CDR3 protein.

>TRBV30
CAWSPGGGAWTGELFF
>TRBV5-4
CASSLVGGSGYGYTF
>TRBV6-5
CASSGQAVNSPLHF
>TRBV3-1/TRBV3-2
CASSRGRTPSSNYGYTF
>TRBV29-1
CSVGVGWTANTEAFF
>TRBV27
CASRAFAPGGRELFF
>TRBV28
CASSTRHGVSYEQYF
>TRBV6-5
CASSYQGPQETQYF
>TRBV27
CASSSVSRTEAFF
>TRBV7-2
CASGRPPGTDTQYF
>TRBV28
CASSLPGSYEQYF
>TRBV7-3
CASSLGVTGNEQFF
>TRBV19
CASSINRDGEQFF
>TRBV11-3
CASSLGGRAAGANVLTF
>TRBV5-6
CASSPGTGVYGYTF
>TRBV5-6
CASSPPALQAGSYEQYF
>TRBV6-2/TRBV6-3
CASSYRPETQYF
>TRBV10-3
CAISGQGDYGYTF
>TRBV27
CASSLYRTATNEKLFF
>TRBV7-2
CASSLEGRSYNEQFF
>TRBV4-2
CASSPRGTSGYNEQFF
>TRBV3-1/TRBV3-2
CASSQARTSGRGEQYF
>TRBV7-2
CASSSPLYEQYF
>TRBV19
CASSPRTSHTEAFF
>TRBV10-2
CASSESRGGNQPQHF
>TRBV6-5
CASSSGTQTYEQYF
>TRBV5-1
CASSPGTPGTEAFF
>TRBV28
CASSPLTDRGNEQYF
>TRBV27
CASSKQGILSNEQFF
>TRBV19
CASSQGGFSDGYTF
>TRBV4-1
CASSQVNGDYGYTF
>TRBV5-1
CASSTQGEDEQYF
>TRBV19
CASSLRSLAVYEQYF
>TRBV7-9
CASSLGSGASNQPQHF
>TRBV5-1
CASSLSRGLNEQFF
>TRBV7-2
CASSLVDRGTDTQYF
>TRBV6-5
CASSLKTGGEAFF
>TRBV11-2
CASSPGGLGSF
>TRBV28
CAWGGVAGEQFF
>TRBV10-1
CASSEWPSKNEQFF
>TRBV7-2
CASSLSHSSGRGGGMFF
>TRBV3-1/TRBV3-2
CASSQGQGGSPLHF
>TRBV6-5
CASSYQGAPLGYEQYF
>TRBV29-1
CSVLGQGAYEQYF
>TRBV10-2
CASSEYRGRGTEAFF
>TRBV19
CATGTQGSGTEAFF
>TRBV18
CASSLKAYEQYF
>TRBV5-4
CASSLGGPSGGPGELFF
>TRBV5-1
CASSLSGDDNEQFF
>TRBV5-8
CASSLGTWGNIQYF
>TRBV6-5
CASSYERWGRNSPLHF